This TCR beta chain is drawn from a study of T-cell reconstitution after alpha-beta-depleted transplantation in children. The authors prepared the TCRbeta library with unique molecular identifiers. In TCRdb, the PCR reads were re-called with MiXCR into one record per CDR3 protein. The table includes some 520,000 distinct CDR3 sequences, over 25% detected once. In this sample, this clonotype turned up a few times. The length of the CDR3 is 14 residues. Trimming removed 6 bases from V and 2 bases from J, with 11 bases in between. The sequenced sample was PBMCs from the stem cell graft donor, obtained from the stem cell graft. This sequence was found in a human donor who donated a stem cell graft to a child with aplastic anemia. V is TRBV12-3 or TRBV12-4 and J is TRBJ1-3; a possible D gene is TRBD1 (5 bases). CDR3 sequence reads: CASRSQAAGNTIYF. CDR3 coding DNA: TGTGCCAGCAGGTCACAGGCGGCTGGAAACACCATATATTTT.